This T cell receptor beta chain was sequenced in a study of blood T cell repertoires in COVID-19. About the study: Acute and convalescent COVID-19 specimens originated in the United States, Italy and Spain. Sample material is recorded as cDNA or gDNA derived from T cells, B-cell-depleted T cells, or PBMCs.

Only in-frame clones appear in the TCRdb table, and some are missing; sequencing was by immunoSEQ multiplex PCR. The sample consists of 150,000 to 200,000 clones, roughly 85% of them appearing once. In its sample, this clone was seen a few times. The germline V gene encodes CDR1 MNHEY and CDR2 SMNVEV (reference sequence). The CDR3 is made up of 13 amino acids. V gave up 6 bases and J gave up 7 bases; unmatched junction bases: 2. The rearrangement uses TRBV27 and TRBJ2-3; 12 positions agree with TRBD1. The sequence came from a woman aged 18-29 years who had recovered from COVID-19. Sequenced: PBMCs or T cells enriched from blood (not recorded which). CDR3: CASSRDRGHTQYF. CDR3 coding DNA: TGTGCCAGCAGCAGGGACAGGGGGCATACGCAGTATTTT.